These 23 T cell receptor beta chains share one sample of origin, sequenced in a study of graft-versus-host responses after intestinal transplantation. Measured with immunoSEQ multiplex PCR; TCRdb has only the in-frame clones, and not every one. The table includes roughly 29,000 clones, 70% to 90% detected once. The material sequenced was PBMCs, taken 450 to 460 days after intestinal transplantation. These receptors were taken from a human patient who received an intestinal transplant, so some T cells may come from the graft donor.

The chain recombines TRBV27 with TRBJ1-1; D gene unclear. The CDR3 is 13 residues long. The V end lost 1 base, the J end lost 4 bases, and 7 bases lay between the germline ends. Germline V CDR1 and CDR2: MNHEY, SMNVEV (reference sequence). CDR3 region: CASSLFPGTEAFF. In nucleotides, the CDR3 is TGTGCCAGCAGTTTATTCCCCGGCACTGAAGCTTTCTTT.

Written as DNA, the CDR3 is TGTGCCAGCAGCAAAGCCTCTGGGCAGGGCAAAAACATTCAGTACTTC. Translating gives CASSKASGQGKNIQYF. The J gene is TRBJ2-4, the V gene TRBV21-1; TRBD1 reflects the table's D call only, with no check against the DNA. TRBV21-1 is marked as a pseudogene. The CDR3 runs to 16 residues.

The CDR3 DNA reads as TGTGCCAGCAGCTTAGGGCAGATAGAGACCCAGTACTTC. Encoded protein: CASSLGQIETQYF. The chain carries TRBV7-7 and TRBJ2-5; D is unresolved. CDR1 and CDR2 (germline): SSHAT, FNYEAQ (reference sequence). This CDR3 spans 13 amino acids. V lost 1 base to trimming and J lost 4 bases, with 7 bases between them.

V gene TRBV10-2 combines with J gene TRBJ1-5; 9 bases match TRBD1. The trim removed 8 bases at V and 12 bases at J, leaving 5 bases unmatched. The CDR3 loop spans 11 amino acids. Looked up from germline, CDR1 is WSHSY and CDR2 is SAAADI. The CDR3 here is CASGQGLVQHF. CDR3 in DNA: TGCGCCAGCGGACAGGGGTTGGTCCAGCATTTT.

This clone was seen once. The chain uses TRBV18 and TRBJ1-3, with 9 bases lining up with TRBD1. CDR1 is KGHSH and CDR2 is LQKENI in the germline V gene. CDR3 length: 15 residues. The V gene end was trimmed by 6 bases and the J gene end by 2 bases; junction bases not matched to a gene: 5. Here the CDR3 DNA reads TGTGCCAGCTCGCAACAGGGGGCCACTGGAAACACCATATATTTT. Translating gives CASSQQGATGNTIYF. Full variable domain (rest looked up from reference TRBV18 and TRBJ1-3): NAGVMQNPRHLVRRRGQEARLRCSPMKGHSHVYWYRQLPEEGLKFMVYLQKENIIDESGMPKERFSAEFPKEGPSILRIQQVVRGDSAAYFCASSQQGATGNTIYFGEGSWLTVV.

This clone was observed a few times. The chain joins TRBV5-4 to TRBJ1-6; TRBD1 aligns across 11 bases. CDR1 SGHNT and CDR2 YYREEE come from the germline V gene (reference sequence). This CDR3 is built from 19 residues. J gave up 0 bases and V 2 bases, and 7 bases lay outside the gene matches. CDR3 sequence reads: CASSFKGTGGSSYNSPLHF. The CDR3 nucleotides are TGTGCCAGCAGCTTTAAGGGGACAGGGGGTAGCTCCTATAATTCACCCCTCCACTTT.

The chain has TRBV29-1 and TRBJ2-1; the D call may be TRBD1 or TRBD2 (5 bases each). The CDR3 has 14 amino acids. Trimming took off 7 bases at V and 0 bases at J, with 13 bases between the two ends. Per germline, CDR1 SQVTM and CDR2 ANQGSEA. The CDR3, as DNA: TGCAGCGCAGATGGGGGTAGCTCCTACAATGAGCAGTTCTTC. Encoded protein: CSADGGSSYNEQFF.

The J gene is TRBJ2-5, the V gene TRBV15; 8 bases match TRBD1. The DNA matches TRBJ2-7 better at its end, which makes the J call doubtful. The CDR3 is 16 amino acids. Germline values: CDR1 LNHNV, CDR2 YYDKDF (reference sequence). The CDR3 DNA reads TGTGCCACCAGCAGAGATAGGGAGACAGGGGTAAACGAGCAGTACTTC. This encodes CATSRDRETGVNEQYF.

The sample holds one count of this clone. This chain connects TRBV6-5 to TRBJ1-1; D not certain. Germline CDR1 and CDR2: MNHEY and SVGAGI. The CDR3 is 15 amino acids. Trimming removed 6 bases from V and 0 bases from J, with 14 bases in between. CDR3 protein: CASRREQPMNTEAFF. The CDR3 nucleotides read TGTGCCAGCAGACGGGAACAGCCCATGAACACTGAAGCTTTCTTT.

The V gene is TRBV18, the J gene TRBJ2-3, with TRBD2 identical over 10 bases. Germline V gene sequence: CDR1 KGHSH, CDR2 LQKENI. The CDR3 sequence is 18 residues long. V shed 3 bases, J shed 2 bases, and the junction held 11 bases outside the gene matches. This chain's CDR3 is CASSPRASGGQSTDTQYF. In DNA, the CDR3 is TGTGCCAGCTCACCCCGGGCTAGCGGGGGCCAATCCACAGATACGCAGTATTTT.

CDR3 in DNA: TGTGCCAGCAGTCCAGGGAATGTGAATTCACCCCTCCACTTT. It encodes CASSPGNVNSPLHF. The chain is built from TRBV28 and TRBJ1-6; D perhaps matches TRBD1 (5 bases). Between the trimmed V and J ends, which lost 5 bases and 7 bases, there was a span of 12 bases. This CDR3 region has 14 residues. The V gene's germline CDR1 is MDHEN and CDR2 SYDVKM.

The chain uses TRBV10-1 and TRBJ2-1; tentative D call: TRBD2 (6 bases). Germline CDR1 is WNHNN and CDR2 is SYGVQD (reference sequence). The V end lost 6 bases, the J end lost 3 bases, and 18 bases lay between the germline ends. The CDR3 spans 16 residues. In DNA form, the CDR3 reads TGCGCCAGCAGCGAGGGACTCTCAAGCCTCTACAATGAGCAGTTCTTC. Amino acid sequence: CASSEGLSSLYNEQFF.

The CDR3 reads CASSLVQSREGQGYGYTF. As DNA, the CDR3 is TGTGCCAGCAGCCTAGTTCAGTCACGGGAGGGACAGGGCTATGGCTACACCTTC. The chain couples TRBV7-9 to TRBJ1-2, with 9 positions matching TRBD1. The CDR3 totals 18 residues. The germline CDR1 and CDR2 sequences are SEHNR and FQNEAQ (reference sequence). The V and J ends lost 5 bases and 4 bases, in that order; junction bases with no gene match: 17.

Here the CDR3 reads CASSKSGRTIYNEQFF. In DNA form, the CDR3 reads TGTGCCAGTAGTAAGAGCGGGAGAACTATTTACAATGAGCAGTTCTTC. V gene TRBV19 combines with J gene TRBJ2-1; 8 nucleotides align to TRBD2. The J segment lost 4 bases and the V segment lost 4 bases, leaving 9 bases of the junction unmatched. This CDR3 spans 16 amino acids. In germline, CDR1 is LNHDA, CDR2 SQIVND (reference sequence).

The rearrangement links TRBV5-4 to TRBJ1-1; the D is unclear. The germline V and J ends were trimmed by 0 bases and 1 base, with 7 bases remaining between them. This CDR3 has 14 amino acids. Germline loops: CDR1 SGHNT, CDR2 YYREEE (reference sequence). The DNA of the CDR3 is TGTGCCAGCAGCTTGGTCGGCGAGAACACTGAAGCTTTCTTT. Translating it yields CASSLVGENTEAFF.

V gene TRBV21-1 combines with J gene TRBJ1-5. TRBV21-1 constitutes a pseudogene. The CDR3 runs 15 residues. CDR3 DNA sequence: TGTGCCAGCAGCAAAGACTCGTTAGACAATCAGCCCCAGCATTTT. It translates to CASSKDSLDNQPQHF.

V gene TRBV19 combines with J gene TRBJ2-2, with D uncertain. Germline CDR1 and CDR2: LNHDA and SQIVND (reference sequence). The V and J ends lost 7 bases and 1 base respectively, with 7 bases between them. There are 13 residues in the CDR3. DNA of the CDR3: TGTGCCAGTACCGGACGGAACACCGGGGAGCTGTTTTTT. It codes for CASTGRNTGELFF.

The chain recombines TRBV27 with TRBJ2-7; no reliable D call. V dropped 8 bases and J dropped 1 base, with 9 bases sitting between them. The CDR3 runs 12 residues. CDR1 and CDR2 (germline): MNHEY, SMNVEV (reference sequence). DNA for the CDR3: TGTGCCAGCGGGATAGGATCCTACGAGCAGTACTTC. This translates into CASGIGSYEQYF.

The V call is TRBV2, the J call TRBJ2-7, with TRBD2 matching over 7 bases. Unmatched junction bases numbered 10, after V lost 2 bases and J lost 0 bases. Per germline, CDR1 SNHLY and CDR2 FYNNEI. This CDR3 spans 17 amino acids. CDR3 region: CASSEPRRAGSSYEQYF. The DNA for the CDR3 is TGTGCCAGCAGTGAACCGAGAAGAGCGGGGAGCTCCTACGAGCAGTACTTC.

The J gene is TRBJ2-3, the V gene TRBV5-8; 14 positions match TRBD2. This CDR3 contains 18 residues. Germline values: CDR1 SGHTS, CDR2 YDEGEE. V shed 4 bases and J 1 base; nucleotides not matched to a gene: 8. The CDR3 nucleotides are TGTGCCAGCAGCCCCGGGACTAGCGGGAGTGCAGGCACAGATACGCAGTATTTT. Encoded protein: CASSPGTSGSAGTDTQYF.

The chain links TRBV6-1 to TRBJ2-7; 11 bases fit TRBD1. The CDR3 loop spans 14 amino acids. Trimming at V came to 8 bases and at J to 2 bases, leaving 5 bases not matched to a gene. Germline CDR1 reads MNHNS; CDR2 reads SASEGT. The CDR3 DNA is TGTGCCAGCCGCCAGGGACAGGGGGCCTACGAGCAGTACTTC. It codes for CASRQGQGAYEQYF.

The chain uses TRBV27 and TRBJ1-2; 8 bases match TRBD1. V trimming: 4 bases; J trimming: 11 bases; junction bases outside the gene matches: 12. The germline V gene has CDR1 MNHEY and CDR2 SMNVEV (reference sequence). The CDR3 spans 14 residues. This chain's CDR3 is CASSSSPGGYRYTF. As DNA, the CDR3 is TGTGCCAGCAGTTCCTCTCCAGGGGGCTACCGATACACCTTC.

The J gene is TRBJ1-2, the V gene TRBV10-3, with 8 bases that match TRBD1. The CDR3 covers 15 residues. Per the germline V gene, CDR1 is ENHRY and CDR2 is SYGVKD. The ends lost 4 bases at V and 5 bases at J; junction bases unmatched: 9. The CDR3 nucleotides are TGTGCCATCAGTGTGCCCGACAGGGGAGGATATGGCTACACCTTC. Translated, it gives CAISVPDRGGYGYTF.